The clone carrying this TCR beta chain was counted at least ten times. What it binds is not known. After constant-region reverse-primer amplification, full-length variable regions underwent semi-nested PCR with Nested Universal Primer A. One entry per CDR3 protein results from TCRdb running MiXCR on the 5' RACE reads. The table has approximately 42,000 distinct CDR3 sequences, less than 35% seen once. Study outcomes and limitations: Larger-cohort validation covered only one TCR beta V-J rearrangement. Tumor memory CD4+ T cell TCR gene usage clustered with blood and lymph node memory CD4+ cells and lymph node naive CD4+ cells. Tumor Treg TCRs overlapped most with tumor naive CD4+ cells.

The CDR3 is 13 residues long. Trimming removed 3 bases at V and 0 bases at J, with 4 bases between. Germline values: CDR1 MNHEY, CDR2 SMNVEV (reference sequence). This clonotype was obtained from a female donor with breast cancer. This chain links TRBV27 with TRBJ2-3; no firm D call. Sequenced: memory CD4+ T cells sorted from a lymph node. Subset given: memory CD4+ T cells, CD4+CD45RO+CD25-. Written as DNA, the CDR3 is TGTGCCAGCAGTTTCGGGAGCACAGATACGCAGTATTTT. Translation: CASSFGSTDTQYF.